Listed below are T cell receptor beta chains from one sample, sequenced in a study of T cells in Graves' hyperthyroidism and ophthalmopathy. TCRdb re-derived calls from the multiplex PCR reads in MiXCR, one entry per CDR3 protein. In the table there are 370,000 or so distinct CDR3 sequences, about 13% of which are singletons. Sequencing used blood. The receptor source for this set is a man aged 25 to 45 with Graves' hyperthyroidism that later progressed to Graves' ophthalmopathy. The CDR3 runs from the conserved cysteine through the conserved F or W. D genes are given only for firm matches. Clone size, where shown, is once, few, many, or a class for clones that have expanded.

TRBV2	15	TRBD1	NA	TRBJ2-2	TGTGCCAGCACGCCGGGACAGATTATCCCCGGGGAGCTGTTTTTT	CASTPGQIIPGELFF
TRBV9	14	NA	few	TRBJ2-4	TGTGCCAGCAGCACGGGACACCGAAAAAACATTCAGTACTTC	CASSTGHRKNIQYF
TRBV5-1	15	TRBD1	many	TRBJ1-6	TGCGCCAGCAGCTCCGGGACAGGGGGCGATTCACCCCTCCACTTT	CASSSGTGGDSPLHF
TRBV12-3/TRBV12-4	15	NA	few	TRBJ1-1	TGTGCCAGCAGTTTATCGGGCAGGGCTCCGACTGAAGCTTTCTTT	CASSLSGRAPTEAFF
TRBV30	11	NA	NA	TRBJ1-1	TGTGCCTGGAATAAGAACACTGAAGCTTTCTTT	CAWNKNTEAFF
TRBV6-5	15	NA	many	TRBJ2-7	TGTGCCAGCAGTTACTCGATTGGCGGCACCTACGAGCAGTACTTC	CASSYSIGGTYEQYF
TRBV13	15	NA	NA	TRBJ2-7	TGTGCCAGCAGCTCATTGAGGGGGGGTTCCTACGAGCAGTACTTC	CASSSLRGGSYEQYF
TRBV19	15	TRBD2	few	TRBJ2-3	TGTGCCAGTACCCATACGCGGGGGGGTATAGATACGCAGTATTTT	CASTHTRGGIDTQYF
TRBV6-1	14	NA	few	TRBJ1-5	TGTGCCAGCAGTAGAGGCGGAGGGGCACAGCCCCAGCATTTT	CASSRGGGAQPQHF
TRBV11-3	13	NA	few	TRBJ1-3	TGTGCCTGCGGAGGTAACTCTGGAAACACCATATATTTT	CACGGNSGNTIYF
TRBV5-4	14	TRBD2	once	TRBJ2-7	TGTGCCAGCAGCTTGAAAGCGGGGAGCAACGAGCAGTACTTC	CASSLKAGSNEQYF
TRBV7-9	17	TRBD2	few	TRBJ2-5	TGTGCCAGCAGCTTAGTAAGGACTAGCGGGTACCAAGAGACCCAGTACTTC	CASSLVRTSGYQETQYF
TRBV12-3/TRBV12-4	13	NA	many	TRBJ1-2	TGTGCCAGCAGTTACAGAGTCAACTATGGCTACACCTTC	CASSYRVNYGYTF
TRBV7-9	15	TRBD1	NA	TRBJ2-1	TGTGCCAGCAGCTTCGCGGACAGGCACTCAAATGAGCAGTTCTTC	CASSFADRHSNEQFF
TRBV2	16	NA	many	TRBJ2-1	TGTGCCAGCAGTGAATGGGCGCGACGAGCCTTGAATGAGCAGTTCTTC	CASSEWARRALNEQFF
TRBV9	16	TRBD1	many	TRBJ2-7	TGTGCCAGCAGCGTAGTCGGGGACAGGGGATTCGACGAGCAGTACTTC	CASSVVGDRGFDEQYF
TRBV9	14	NA	few	TRBJ2-5	TGTGCCAGCAGCCCAGCACCGTTGCAAGAGACCCAGTACTTC	CASSPAPLQETQYF
TRBV29-1	16	TRBD1	NA	TRBJ1-1	TGCAGCGTGGGTCCCGGGACAGGGTCGGGGAACACTGAAGCTTTCTTT	CSVGPGTGSGNTEAFF
TRBV6-1	13	NA	many	TRBJ1-2	TGTGCCAGCAGTAAGGACATACTCTATGGCTACACCTTC	CASSKDILYGYTF
TRBV28	15	TRBD2	many	TRBJ2-7	TGTGCCAGTTCCGTCCGAGGGACTAGCTCTTACGAGCAGTACTTC	CASSVRGTSSYEQYF